What follows describes a single TCR beta chain. This receptor's antigen is unknown. No per-base quality is available; no much larger clone lies one base away. The healthy control group was made up of around 37 blood donors, and the Finnish Red Cross blood service supplied their buffy coats. All TCR-sequenced material derived from peripheral blood: patient blood samples and healthy donor buffy coats. Ficoll-Hypaque gradient centrifugation was used to isolate peripheral blood mononuclear cells. For the healthy controls, CD4+ cells were obtained from buffy coats by magnetic purification. Genomic DNA was extracted with the Gentra Puregene Cell and Tissue kit and quantified on a Qubit 2.0 fluorometer. V trim: 3 bases; J trim: 4 bases; unmatched bases: 7. Inclusive of the bounding cysteine and phenylalanine, the CDR3 is 15 residues long. The sequence is cut down to CDR3 DNA, 45 bases in frame from base 1. Reading the germline V gene gives CDR1 SGDLS and CDR2 YYNGEE.

The immunoSEQ assay at survey resolution was used to sequence TCRbeta rearrangements from genomic DNA. Processing in the source paper ran as follows. In the TCR sequencing data, the lowest productive clonotype frequency that could be detected was 2.59 x 10-5. Only productive TCRbeta rearrangements, meaning sequences that were complete and in-frame, were kept for the analyses. The clonality of each sample was calculated as Simpson clonality in the immunoSEQ Analyzer version 3.0. Clones were categorized by frequency as very rare, small, medium, large (1-20%) or hyperexpanded (>20%). Generation probabilities were estimated with OLGA 1.2.3, V-gene circos plots were made with VDJtools, specificities were searched in VDJdb, and CDR3 motifs were identified with GLIPH. As stored in TCRdb, this immuneACCESS dataset retains in-frame rearrangements with V and J assigned. A fraction of the clones does not appear; measured against another copy, unresolved V genes explain less than half of the discrepancy, and the remainder lacks a known reason. Clone size and V and J calls were adopted from that table, with D and trimming inferred from the DNA. This sample comprises 30,000 to 35,000 clones, 69% of them detected only once. Less than 3% of the sample belongs to the ten largest clones.

This record comes from a study of STAT5B mutations in CD4+ large granular lymphocyte leukemia (dated by TCRdb to the early 2020s). About the investigation overall: Among healthy controls, the CDR3 'QG' motif was associated with a particular HLA allele. The TCRbeta repertoires of CD4+ T-cell large granular lymphocyte leukemia patients were compared with the TCRbeta repertoires of healthy blood donors. Flow cytometry performed on FACSCanto II or FACSVerse showed that the purified fractions had more than 95% purity among lymphocytes. Overall results and qualifications from the work: TRBV06-family usage was enriched among the top patient clones (8/27) compared with healthy controls (2/35). CD4-sorted patient repertoires appeared more clonal than healthy CD4+ repertoires, and this difference persisted after removing the putative leukemic clones. The data were not HLA-matched, and the relatively small sample size could explain the higher clonality seen in CD4+ compared with CD8+ T-LGLL. Main leukemic clonotypes were private to each patient, although roughly 25% appeared at low frequency in other patients' non-leukemic repertoires.

The sample comprised CD4+ T cells from blood buffy coats. This clonotype was obtained from a human donor in good health. The rearrangement joined TRBV9 to TRBJ1-1; 9 of the junction bases match TRBD1. The CDR3 corresponds to CASSGAGTGFTEAFF. The DNA is TGTGCCAGCAGCGGGGCCGGGACAGGGTTCACTGAAGCTTTCTTT.